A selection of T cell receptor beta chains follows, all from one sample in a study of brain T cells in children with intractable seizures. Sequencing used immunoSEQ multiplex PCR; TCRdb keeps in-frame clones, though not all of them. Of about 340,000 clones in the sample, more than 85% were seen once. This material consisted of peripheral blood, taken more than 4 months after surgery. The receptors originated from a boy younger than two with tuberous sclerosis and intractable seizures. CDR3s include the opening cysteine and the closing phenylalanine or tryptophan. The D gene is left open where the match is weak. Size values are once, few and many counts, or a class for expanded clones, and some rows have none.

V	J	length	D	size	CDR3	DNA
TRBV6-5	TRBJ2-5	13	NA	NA	CASSRDTQETQYF	TGTGCCAGCAGTCGGGACACCCAAGAGACCCAGTACTTC
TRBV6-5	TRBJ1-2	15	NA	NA	CASSRGPWWHYGYTF	TGTGCCAGCAGCCGGGGCCCCTGGTGGCACTATGGCTACACCTTC
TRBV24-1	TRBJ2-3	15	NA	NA	CATSETGLRTDTQYF	TGTGCCACCAGTGAGACGGGACTCCGCACAGATACGCAGTATTTT
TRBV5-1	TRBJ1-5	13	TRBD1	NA	CASGQGPDQPQHF	TGCGCCAGCGGACAGGGACCAGATCAGCCCCAGCATTTT
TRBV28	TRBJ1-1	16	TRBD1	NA	CASSSPDRGGYTEAFF	TGTGCCAGCAGTTCGCCGGACAGGGGAGGGTACACTGAAGCTTTCTTT
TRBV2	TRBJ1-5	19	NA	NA	CASSEARRLGQYSNQPQHF	TGTGCCAGCAGTGAAGCGCGACGCCTAGGACAGTATAGCAATCAGCCCCAGCATTTT
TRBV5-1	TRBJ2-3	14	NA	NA	CASSPGENTDTQYF	TGCGCCAGCAGCCCGGGGGAGAACACAGATACGCAGTATTTT
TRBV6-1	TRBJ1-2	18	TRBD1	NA	CASRETTGGDHANYGYTF	TGTGCCAGCAGAGAAACGACAGGGGGCGACCACGCTAACTATGGCTACACCTTC
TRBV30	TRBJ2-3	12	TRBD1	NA	CAEGQSTDTQYF	TGTGCAGAGGGACAGAGCACAGATACGCAGTATTTT
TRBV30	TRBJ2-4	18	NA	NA	CAWSVDGIAPSGKNIQYF	TGTGCCTGGAGTGTAGACGGGATTGCCCCCTCTGGCAAAAACATTCAGTACTTC
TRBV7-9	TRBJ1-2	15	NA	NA	CASSFGTATQGGYTF	TGTGCCAGCAGCTTTGGGACCGCCACGCAGGGGGGCTACACCTTC
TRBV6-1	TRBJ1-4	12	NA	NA	CASSERREKLFF	TGTGCCAGCAGTGAAAGGCGGGAAAAACTGTTTTTT
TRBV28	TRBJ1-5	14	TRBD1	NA	CASSSGQHNQPQHF	TGTGCCAGCAGTTCGGGACAGCACAATCAGCCCCAGCATTTT
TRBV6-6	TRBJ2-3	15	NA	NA	CASSSLPGSADTQYF	TGTGCCAGCAGCTCCCTTCCGGGGAGCGCAGATACGCAGTATTTT
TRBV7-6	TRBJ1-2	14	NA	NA	CASSVIEEGYGYTF	TGTGCCAGCAGCGTAATAGAGGAAGGGTATGGCTACACCTTC
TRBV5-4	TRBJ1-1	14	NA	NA	CASSLVGMNTEAFF	TGTGCCAGCAGCTTGGTAGGGATGAACACTGAAGCTTTCTTT
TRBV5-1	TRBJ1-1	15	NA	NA	CASSKTDIMNTEAFF	TGCGCCAGCAGCAAGACAGACATCATGAACACTGAAGCTTTCTTT
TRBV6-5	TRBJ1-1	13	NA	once	CASSSEAGAEAFF	TGTGCCAGCAGTTCTGAAGCAGGGGCTGAAGCTTTCTTT
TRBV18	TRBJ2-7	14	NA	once	CASSPLGSRNEQYF	TGTGCCAGCTCACCATTAGGGAGTCGGAACGAGCAGTACTTC
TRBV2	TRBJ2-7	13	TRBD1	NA	CASSGQGAYEQYF	TGTGCCAGCAGTGGACAGGGGGCCTACGAGCAGTACTTC
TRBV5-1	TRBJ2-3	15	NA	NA	CASSVAGLAPDTQYF	TGCGCCAGCAGCGTCGCCGGACTGGCACCAGATACGCAGTATTTT
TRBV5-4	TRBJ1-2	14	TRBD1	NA	CASSWDRGIDGYTF	TGTGCCAGCAGTTGGGACAGGGGAATCGATGGCTACACCTTC
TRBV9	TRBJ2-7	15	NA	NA	CASSVASGGSYEQYF	TGTGCCAGCAGCGTAGCTTCTGGGGGCTCCTACGAACAGTACTTC
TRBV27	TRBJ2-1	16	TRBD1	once	CASSTNRLGQYNEQFF	TGTGCCAGCAGTACGAACCGACTGGGACAGTACAATGAGCAGTTCTTC